This entry lists 30 T cell receptor beta chains sequenced from one sample in a study of cytomegalovirus exposure and HLA in healthy donors. PCR employed 60 Vbeta and 13 Jbeta primers. Profiling relied on immunoSEQ multiplex PCR, and the TCRdb table lists in-frame clones only, not all of them. This table holds 200,000 or so clones, approximately 80% found once. The source material was PBMCs. These receptors all come from a man aged 45-65 years in good health and CMV-seronegative.

This chain connects TRBV27 to TRBJ2-7; 9 positions agree with TRBD1. V lost 1 base and J lost 7; bases outside the gene matches: 5. Looked up from germline, CDR1 is MNHEY and CDR2 is SMNVEV (reference sequence). This CDR3 has 14 residues. CDR3 protein: CASSLWTGAGEQYF. The CDR3 bases are TGTGCCAGCAGTTTATGGACAGGGGCTGGGGAGCAGTACTTC.

V and J are TRBV19 and TRBJ2-1; 11 nucleotides agree with TRBD1. Germline trimming cut 5 bases from V and 8 bases from J; bases unmatched to any gene: 5. Germline CDR1 LNHDA, CDR2 SQIVND (reference sequence). The CDR3 contains 14 residues. CDR3 residues: CASSGQGAVYEQFF. The DNA for the CDR3 is TGTGCCAGTAGTGGACAGGGGGCGGTGTATGAGCAGTTCTTC.

In nucleotides, the CDR3 is TGTGCCAGCCGGCCCAGCGGCACAGATACGCAGTATTTT. It encodes CASRPSGTDTQYF. The J gene is TRBJ2-3, the V gene TRBV27; D is undetermined. The germline gives CDR1 MNHEY, CDR2 SMNVEV (reference sequence). Trimming cost V 8 bases and J 1 base, with 10 bases left between them. The CDR3 covers 13 residues.

V gene TRBV7-3 combines with J gene TRBJ2-3, with 9 nucleotides matching TRBD1. The germline V gene encodes CDR1 SGHTA and CDR2 FQGTGA. This CDR3 is built from 16 residues. Trimming cost V 5 bases and J 7 bases; bases outside gene matches: 13. The CDR3: CASSLQGTGFTHTQYF. In nucleotides, the CDR3 is TGTGCCAGCAGCCTACAGGGGACAGGGTTCACTCATACGCAGTATTTT.

This clone has a handful of counts. The V and J genes are TRBV5-8 and TRBJ2-3; 10 nucleotides agree with TRBD2. The length of the CDR3 is 17 residues. Trimming at V came to 4 bases and at J to 3 bases, leaving 11 bases not matched to a gene. Germline CDR1 and CDR2: SGHTS and YDEGEE. Written as DNA, the CDR3 is TGTGCCAGCAGCCAAACCACTAGCGGGATAGGGACAGATACGCAGTATTTT. Translated, it gives CASSQTTSGIGTDTQYF.

This clone was observed a handful of times. The V and J genes are TRBV7-9 and TRBJ1-5; weak D call: TRBD1 (5 bases). The germline V gene has CDR1 SEHNR and CDR2 FQNEAQ (reference sequence). The length of the CDR3 is 15 residues. Trimming stripped 5 bases from V and 3 bases from J, with 14 bases between. In nucleotides, the CDR3 is TGTGCCAGCAGCCTGGGGGAGGGTTCCAATCAGCCCCAGCATTTT. It encodes CASSLGEGSNQPQHF.

The chain joins TRBV9 to TRBJ2-5; the match to TRBD1 covers 9 bases. Germline V CDR1 and CDR2: SGDLS, YYNGEE. The V gene end was trimmed by 4 bases and the J gene end by 5 bases; junction bases not matched to a gene: 9. This CDR3 has 15 residues. The CDR3 sequence: CASSTPTGGMETQYF. The CDR3, as DNA: TGTGCCAGCAGCACCCCAACAGGGGGCATGGAGACCCAGTACTTC.

The gene calls are TRBV5-1 and TRBJ2-1, with D tentatively TRBD2 (5 bases). Germline assignment: CDR1 SGHRS and CDR2 YFSETQ. The CDR3 sequence is 15 residues long. V lost 3 bases and J 6 bases, leaving 16 bases between the germline ends. In DNA form, the CDR3 reads TGCGCCAGCAGCTCGACTACACTGATTTTCAATGAGCAGTTCTTC. This gives the protein CASSSTTLIFNEQFF.

This chain links TRBV27 with TRBJ1-6, with D possibly matching TRBD1 (6 bases). Germline V gives CDR1 MNHEY, CDR2 SMNVEV (reference sequence). Trimming took 1 base from V and 7 from J, leaving 11 bases between them. The CDR3 covers 15 residues. The CDR3: CASSLFGQGNSPLHF. DNA of the CDR3: TGTGCCAGCAGTTTATTCGGGCAGGGGAATTCACCCCTCCACTTT.

This clone has only one observation. CDR3 sequence reads: CATTFGANTEAFF. The CDR3, as DNA: TGTGCCACTACGTTCGGAGCGAACACTGAAGCTTTCTTT. The chain uses TRBV19 and TRBJ1-1, with unresolved D. V lost 10 bases, J lost 1 base, and 13 bases lay in between. CDR3 length: 13 residues. Germline V CDR1 and CDR2: LNHDA, SQIVND (reference sequence).

The chain has TRBV28 and TRBJ1-4, with a weak D call TRBD1 (5 bases). Trimming shortened V by 4 bases and J by 8 bases, and 17 bases separated the two germline ends. There are 15 residues in the CDR3. Per germline, CDR1 MDHEN and CDR2 SYDVKM. The CDR3 DNA follows: TGTGCCAGCAGTTCATCACGGGGGGGAAGGGAAAAACTGTTTTTT. This sequence encodes CASSSSRGGREKLFF.

The chain uses TRBV11-2 and TRBJ2-7; 14 nucleotides line up with TRBD2. Germline loops: CDR1 SGHAT, CDR2 FQNNGV. The V gene end was trimmed by 3 bases and the J gene end by 2 bases; junction bases not matched to a gene: 9. CDR3 size: 18 residues. CDR3: CASSFRLAGGTGPYEQYF. In DNA, the CDR3 is TGTGCCAGCAGCTTCAGACTAGCGGGAGGGACAGGGCCCTACGAGCAGTACTTC.

The V call is TRBV6-6, the J call TRBJ2-7; no clear D gene. CDR1 is MNHNY and CDR2 is SVGAGI in the germline V gene (reference sequence). The CDR3 is 14 amino acids. V dropped 4 bases and J dropped 0 bases, with 10 bases sitting between them. The CDR3 region has the DNA TGTGCCAGCAGTTCTCTGAGTAACTCCTACGAGCAGTACTTC. Protein sequence: CASSSLSNSYEQYF.

V usage is TRBV5-1 and J usage is TRBJ1-2; 11 bases are shared with TRBD1. V was pared by 4 bases and J by 7 bases, with 6 bases of the junction left unmatched. CDR1 and CDR2 from the germline V gene are SGHRS and YFSETQ. The CDR3 has 14 residues. CDR3 in amino acids: CASSLDGQGAGYTF. DNA of the CDR3: TGCGCCAGCAGCCTCGACGGACAGGGGGCTGGCTACACCTTC.

About this clone itself: At one end, the junction sequence differs from germline, possibly due to a read error. The chain links TRBV5-4 to TRBJ2-2; D perhaps matches TRBD2 (6 bases). The CDR3 contains 16 residues. CDR1 is SGHNT, CDR2 YYREEE, per germline (reference sequence). DNA for the CDR3: TGTGCCAGCAGCTTGAAACGGGAGATTGACACCGCGGAGCTGTTTTTT. This sequence encodes CASSLKREIDTAELFF.

V and J are TRBV6-1 and TRBJ1-5, with D possibly being TRBD1 (6 bases). Germline assignment: CDR1 MNHNS and CDR2 SASEGT. V was trimmed by 5 bases and J by 7 bases, leaving 18 bases between them. The CDR3 spans 15 residues. The CDR3 sequence is CASSISQGPGQPQHF. CDR3 coding DNA: TGTGCCAGCAGTATATCACAGGGCCCCGGCCAGCCCCAGCATTTT.

This rearrangement joins TRBV25-1 to TRBJ2-1, with 8 bases that match TRBD1. V gave up 3 bases and J gave up 0 bases; unmatched junction bases: 10. This CDR3 region has 18 residues. Per germline, CDR1 MGHDK and CDR2 SYGVNS. CDR3: CASSEMAGGPHSYNEQFF. In DNA, the CDR3 is TGTGCCAGCAGTGAGATGGCAGGGGGCCCCCACTCCTACAATGAGCAGTTCTTC.

V usage is TRBV4-2 and J usage is TRBJ2-2; TRBD2 matches at 7 bases. V was clipped by 3 bases and J by 7 bases; unmatched bases: 14. The CDR3 is 17 amino acids. Germline values: CDR1 LGHNA, CDR2 YNFKEQ. This CDR3 reads CASSHPADSGLGGELFF. The CDR3 DNA sequence: TGTGCCAGCAGCCACCCCGCGGATAGCGGGTTAGGCGGGGAGCTGTTTTTT.

The chain carries TRBV2 and TRBJ2-1; 7 nucleotides agree with TRBD1. The CDR3 has 13 amino acids. With 8 bases clipped from V and 3 bases from J, the junction kept 4 bases outside the gene matches. CDR1 is SNHLY, CDR2 FYNNEI, per germline. The CDR3 region is CASFRDSYNEQFF. CDR3 DNA sequence: TGTGCCAGCTTCCGGGACAGCTACAATGAGCAGTTCTTC.

This chain links TRBV18 with TRBJ2-3, with D uncertain. V was pared by 0 bases and J by 4 bases, with 5 bases between. Germline-derived CDR1 and CDR2 are KGHSH and LQKENI. CDR3 length: 13 residues. The CDR3 here is CASSPPSADTQYF. CDR3 nucleotides: TGTGCCAGCTCACCACCGAGCGCAGATACGCAGTATTTT.

This chain links TRBV30 with TRBJ2-1, with D maybe TRBD1 (5 bases). The germline V and J ends were trimmed by 3 bases and 4 bases, with 10 bases remaining between them. The CDR3 has 13 amino acids. Per the germline V gene, CDR1 is GTSNPN and CDR2 is SVGIG (reference sequence). CDR3: CAWRQGNYNEQFF. DNA of the CDR3: TGTGCCTGGAGGCAGGGAAATTACAATGAGCAGTTCTTC.

The chain links TRBV5-1 to TRBJ2-1; D unresolved. V was cut by 0 bases and J by 1 base, with 5 bases left in between. The CDR3 is made up of 14 amino acids. Germline V lookup: CDR1 SGHRS, CDR2 YFSETQ. CDR3 sequence reads: CASSLGGSYNEQFF. DNA for the CDR3: TGCGCCAGCAGCTTGGGAGGTTCCTACAATGAGCAGTTCTTC.

V gene TRBV29-1 combines with J gene TRBJ2-5, with D unresolved. The CDR3 runs to 13 residues. Germline CDR1 reads SQVTM; CDR2 reads ANQGSEA. The germline V and J ends were trimmed by 2 bases and 7 bases, with 14 bases remaining between them. In DNA form, the CDR3 reads TGCAGCGTTGAATCTGGAATTCCGGGGACCCAGTACTTC. This sequence encodes CSVESGIPGTQYF.

CDR3 nucleotides: TGCGCCAGCGGATCGAGGCGTAGCTCCTACAATGAGCAGTTCTTC. It codes for CASGSRRSSYNEQFF. The V call is TRBV5-1, the J call TRBJ2-1, with unresolved D. Trimming pared 7 bases from V and 0 bases from J, leaving 14 bases between. The CDR3 runs to 15 residues. Germline assignment: CDR1 SGHRS and CDR2 YFSETQ.

The rearrangement links TRBV2 to TRBJ2-7; TRBD1 aligns across 10 bases. V gave up 6 bases and J gave up 4 bases; unmatched junction bases: 6. The CDR3 length is 14 residues. CDR1 is SNHLY, CDR2 FYNNEI, per germline. This CDR3 reads CASREGQGPYEQYF. The CDR3 nucleotides are TGTGCCAGCAGGGAGGGACAGGGGCCATACGAGCAGTACTTC.

J is TRBJ2-3 and V is TRBV6-5; the match to TRBD1 covers 9 bases. Germline values: CDR1 MNHEY, CDR2 SVGAGI. The V and J ends lost 6 bases and 1 base, in that order; junction bases with no gene match: 5. This CDR3 spans 15 amino acids. CDR3 sequence: CASRPWTGGTDTQYF. Written as DNA, the CDR3 is TGTGCCAGCAGACCCTGGACAGGGGGCACAGATACGCAGTATTTT.

V usage is TRBV7-8 and J usage is TRBJ2-7; D gene unclear. Germline lookup yields CDR1 SGHVS and CDR2 FQNEAQ. V lost 2 bases to trimming and J lost 2 bases, with 4 bases between them. The CDR3 spans 12 residues. The CDR3: CASSLIAYEQYF. CDR3 sequence (DNA): TGTGCCAGCAGCTTAATCGCCTACGAGCAGTACTTC.

This rearrangement joins TRBV28 to TRBJ2-5; 10 bases are shared with TRBD1. V trimming: 4 bases; J trimming: 9 bases; junction bases outside the gene matches: 11. This CDR3 has 15 residues. CDR1 MDHEN and CDR2 SYDVKM come from the germline V gene. CDR3 bases: TGTGCCAGCAGTTCCGGGACAGGGGTCAAGAGACCCCAGTACTTC. Residues: CASSSGTGVKRPQYF.

The chain uses TRBV15 and TRBJ2-6, with TRBD1 matching 7 bases. Per the germline V gene, CDR1 is LNHNV and CDR2 is YYDKDF (reference sequence). The CDR3 loop spans 16 amino acids. With 5 bases clipped from V and 3 bases from J, the junction kept 7 bases outside the gene matches. CDR3 in amino acids: CATSGVGGGGANVLTF. The DNA of the CDR3 is TGTGCCACCAGCGGGGTAGGGGGCGGTGGGGCCAACGTCCTGACTTTC.

The CDR3 DNA is TGTGCCAGCAGCACTACTAGCGGGAGGGCATCCTACGAGCAGTACTTC. This sequence encodes CASSTTSGRASYEQYF. The genes are TRBV9 and TRBJ2-7, with 13 bases identical to TRBD2. Germline CDR1 is SGDLS and CDR2 is YYNGEE. The CDR3 has 16 residues. The J segment lost 1 base and the V segment lost 4 bases, leaving 5 bases of the junction unmatched.